These 21 T cell receptor beta chains originate from one sample sequenced in a study of T cells after yellow fever vaccination. TCRdb re-called the 5' RACE reads with MiXCR, one entry per CDR3 protein. The sample has approximately 300,000 distinct CDR3 sequences; 8.7% are singletons. The input for sequencing was PBMCs, taken on the day of the first yellow fever vaccination. The receptors shown here come from a man in his late teens or twenties who received the YFV17D yellow fever vaccine.

The chain uses TRBV25-1 and TRBJ2-3; the match to TRBD2 covers 9 bases. This CDR3 is 17 amino acids long. Germline loops: CDR1 MGHDK, CDR2 SYGVNS. The V and J ends lost 2 bases and 5 bases, in that order; junction bases with no gene match: 11. CDR3 sequence: CASSERGASGVGDTQYF. In DNA, the CDR3 is TGTGCCAGCAGTGAACGGGGGGCTAGCGGGGTGGGAGATACGCAGTATTTT.

This clonotype has more than one count but fewer than ten. The chain joins TRBV6-1 to TRBJ2-5; TRBD1 matches at 7 bases. CDR3 length: 14 amino acids. The V gene end was trimmed by 6 bases and the J gene end by 1 base; junction bases not matched to a gene: 5. Germline CDR1 MNHNS, CDR2 SASEGT. CDR3 bases: TGTGCCAGCAGGGGGGACAGTTTCCAAGAGACCCAGTACTTC. As protein: CASRGDSFQETQYF.

The chain has TRBV19 and TRBJ2-5; 8 bases line up with TRBD1. In germline, CDR1 is LNHDA, CDR2 SQIVND (reference sequence). The CDR3 sequence is 15 residues long. The ends lost 4 bases at V and 4 bases at J; junction bases unmatched: 8. The CDR3 DNA reads TGTGCCAGTAGTAGGACAGGGAGAATGGGAGAGACCCAGTACTTC. Protein product: CASSRTGRMGETQYF.

This clonotype was seen ten or more times. The V and J genes are TRBV10-3 and TRBJ2-5, with D maybe TRBD1 (5 bases). The V end lost 6 bases, the J end lost 2 bases, and 7 bases lay between the germline ends. Germline CDR1 is ENHRY and CDR2 is SYGVKD. The CDR3 loop spans 12 amino acids. CDR3: CAIRDKQETQYF. The CDR3 DNA sequence: TGTGCCATCAGGGACAAACAAGAGACCCAGTACTTC.

This chain uses TRBV18 with TRBJ1-4, with D possibly TRBD1 on 5 matching bases. With 1 base removed from V and 8 bases from J, the gap between germline ends came to 11 bases. Germline assignment: CDR1 KGHSH and CDR2 LQKENI. The length of the CDR3 is 14 residues. DNA for the CDR3: TGTGCCAGCTCACCACAAGGGGTACGAGAAAAACTGTTTTTT. Amino acids: CASSPQGVREKLFF. The complete variable domain, with remaining parts taken from reference TRBV18 and TRBJ1-4, reads NAGVMQNPRHLVRRRGQEARLRCSPMKGHSHVYWYRQLPEEGLKFMVYLQKENIIDESGMPKERFSAEFPKEGPSILRIQQVVRGDSAAYFCASSPQGVREKLFFGSGTQLSVL.

DNA for the CDR3: TGTGCCAGCAGTCGGACAGCACTAGATGGAAAACTGTTTTTT. Translating it yields CASSRTALDGKLFF. V usage is TRBV6-1 and J usage is TRBJ1-4; a possible D gene is TRBD1 (6 bases). Trimming shortened V by 5 bases and J by 10 bases, and 17 bases separated the two germline ends. The CDR3 spans 14 residues. Germline V gene data show CDR1 as MNHNS and CDR2 as SASEGT.

This clonotype was seen a few times. The rearrangement uses TRBV28 and TRBJ1-1, with TRBD1 matching 10 bases. V gave up 4 bases and J gave up 7 bases; unmatched junction bases: 3. The CDR3 covers 13 residues. From germline, CDR1 is MDHEN and CDR2 SYDVKM. For the CDR3, the DNA is TGTGCCAGCAGTTCAGGACAGGGGGATGAAGCTTTCTTT. Protein product: CASSSGQGDEAFF.

This clonotype was recorded many times. The chain employs TRBV5-1 and TRBJ2-7; 8 bases agree with TRBD1. Germline V gives CDR1 SGHRS, CDR2 YFSETQ. The CDR3 totals 14 residues. V shed 2 bases, J shed 5 bases, and the junction held 6 bases outside the gene matches. CDR3 sequence (DNA): TGCGCCAGCAGCTTCCAGGGGGCTTCCAACGAGCAGTACTTC. Translated, it gives CASSFQGASNEQYF.

This rearrangement joins TRBV5-6 to TRBJ2-7, with 9 bases that match TRBD1. Germline CDR1 is SGHDT and CDR2 is YYEEEE. J was trimmed by 1 base and V by 2 bases; bases with no gene match: 4. The CDR3 totals 15 residues. The CDR3 reads CASSLGDRESYEQYV. Here the CDR3 DNA reads TGTGCCAGCAGCTTAGGGGACAGGGAATCCTACGAGCAGTACGTC.

This clonotype has more than one count but fewer than ten. The chain joins TRBV4-3 to TRBJ2-7, with 8 bases that match TRBD1. J lost 4 bases, V lost 0 bases, and 5 bases had no gene match. Germline V lookup: CDR1 LGHNA, CDR2 YSLEER. The CDR3 consists of 15 residues. The CDR3 loop is CASSQENRGKYEQYF. The DNA of the CDR3 is TGCGCCAGCAGCCAAGAAAACAGGGGGAAGTACGAGCAGTACTTC.

About this clonotype itself: The CDR3 does not close with the conserved phenylalanine or tryptophan, likely indicating a read error. The DNA is omitted, as the CDR3 cannot be located on it reliably, and the CDR3 follows TCRdb's listing. The V gene is TRBV29-1, the J gene TRBJ1-1. Germline CDR1 SQVTM, CDR2 ANQGSEA. The CDR3 adds up to 8 amino acids, both ends counted. The CDR3 region is CSVEGRPI.

This sequence joins TRBV7-3 and TRBJ2-2; D is undetermined. The germline V gene encodes CDR1 SGHTA and CDR2 FQGTGA. The CDR3 contains 14 residues. Trimming stripped 5 bases from V and 2 bases from J, with 9 bases between. The CDR3 DNA reads as TGTGCCAGCAGCACGGGCCCCAACACCGGGGAGCTGTTTTTT. This translates into CASSTGPNTGELFF.

This clonotype was seen a handful of times. The chain is built from TRBV5-1 and TRBJ2-7; TRBD1 matches at 10 bases. CDR3 length equals 16 residues. Losses at the gene ends were 1 base for V and 4 bases for J; bases not matched to a gene: 8. The germline V gene has CDR1 SGHRS and CDR2 YFSETQ. The CDR3 reads CASSLIFGGQGYEQYF. Here the CDR3 DNA reads TGCGCCAGCAGCTTGATCTTCGGGGGACAGGGGTACGAGCAGTACTTC.

This chain links TRBV5-1 with TRBJ1-5, with D perhaps matching TRBD1 (5 bases). Germline V gives CDR1 SGHRS, CDR2 YFSETQ. V dropped 2 bases and J dropped 5 bases, with 8 bases sitting between them. The CDR3 spans 13 residues. The CDR3 nucleotides read TGCGCCAGCAGCTTTACGACAGATCAGCCCCAGCATTTT. Amino acids: CASSFTTDQPQHF.

The chain joins TRBV2 to TRBJ2-1, with 9 bases aligning to TRBD1. This CDR3 is built from 14 residues. Germline assignment: CDR1 SNHLY and CDR2 FYNNEI. V was clipped by 2 bases and J by 10 bases; unmatched bases: 6. In DNA form, the CDR3 reads TGTGCCAGCAGTGAATTGGACAGGGGAGTCGAGCAGTTCTTC. Protein: CASSELDRGVEQFF. The full variable domain, with the rest looked up from reference TRBV2 and TRBJ2-1, is EPEVTQTPSHQVTQMGQEVILRCVPISNHLYFYWYRQILGQKVEFLVSFYNNEISEKSEIFDDQFSVERPDGSNFTLKIRSTKLEDSAMYFCASSELDRGVEQFFGPGTRLTVL.

In this sample, this clonotype turned up a few times. The rearrangement joins TRBV9 to TRBJ2-7; a weak D match, TRBD1 (5 bases). The CDR3 length is 14 residues. V dropped 4 bases and J dropped 1 base, with 12 bases sitting between them. CDR1 SGDLS and CDR2 YYNGEE come from the germline V gene. In DNA, the CDR3 is TGTGCCAGCAGCACCCAAGCAGGGTCCTACGAGCAGTACTTC. It is translated as CASSTQAGSYEQYF.

The rearrangement links TRBV7-9 to TRBJ2-1; possibly TRBD1 or TRBD2 for D (6 bases each). CDR3 length: 14 amino acids. CDR1 and CDR2 (germline): SEHNR, FQNEAQ (reference sequence). V was clipped by 7 bases and J by 12 bases, with 22 bases between them. CDR3 bases: TGTGCCAGCATCCCGGTTCCGGGGGCGATGGGGCAGTTCTTC. This sequence encodes CASIPVPGAMGQFF.

This chain connects TRBV4-2 to TRBJ1-1, with D unresolved. The CDR3 loop spans 14 amino acids. Germline-derived CDR1 and CDR2 are LGHNA and YNFKEQ. Trimming took off 0 bases at V and 1 base at J, with 6 bases between the two ends. CDR3: CASSQDRTNTEAFF. CDR3 sequence (DNA): TGTGCCAGCAGCCAAGATCGGACGAACACTGAAGCTTTCTTT.

CDR3 bases: TGTGCCAGCAGTTTAGCGGCGGAGGTTGACAATGAGCAGTTCTTC. This translates into CASSLAAEVDNEQFF. This chain connects TRBV28 to TRBJ2-1; tentatively, D is TRBD2 (5 bases). The CDR3 runs 15 residues. Germline V CDR1 and CDR2: MDHEN, SYDVKM. V was pared by 2 bases and J by 5 bases, with 13 bases between.

V is TRBV20-1 and J is TRBJ2-1; 7 bases align to TRBD1. The CDR3 totals 14 residues. CDR1 DFQATT and CDR2 SNEGSKA come from the germline V gene (reference sequence). The V gene end was trimmed by 8 bases and the J gene end by 6 bases; junction bases not matched to a gene: 13. The CDR3 sequence: CSYAQGQRLNEQFF. The CDR3 nucleotides are TGCAGTTATGCGCAGGGACAGCGACTCAATGAGCAGTTCTTC.

This clonotype was detected a few times. The chain has TRBV5-4 and TRBJ1-3; D may be TRBD1 (6 bases). This CDR3 is built from 13 residues. Germline-derived CDR1 and CDR2 are SGHNT and YYREEE (reference sequence). Trimming shortened V by 3 bases and J by 8 bases, and 12 bases separated the two germline ends. CDR3 sequence: CASSSGQRDTIYF. The CDR3 nucleotides read TGTGCCAGCAGCTCAGGACAGAGAGACACCATATATTTT.